This entry lists 29 T cell receptor beta chains sequenced from one sample in a study of cytomegalovirus exposure and HLA in healthy donors. 60 Vbeta and 13 Jbeta primers were used in PCR. Profiled with immunoSEQ multiplex PCR; TCRdb holds only in-frame clones, not every one. The sample includes 110,000 to 150,000 clones, around 9.6% of them seen just once. Sequencing input: PBMCs. The receptors were gathered from a male donor in good health and CMV-seronegative.

The chain is built from TRBV29-1 and TRBJ2-1, with a possible D match to TRBD2 (6 bases). V was pared by 8 bases and J by 9 bases, with 14 bases between. The CDR3 spans 11 residues. Germline-derived CDR1 and CDR2 are SQVTM and ANQGSEA. CDR3 amino acids: CSLGAGTEQFF. CDR3 nucleotides: TGCAGCCTTGGGGCGGGGACTGAGCAGTTCTTC.

The table lists this clone with a few counts. V is TRBV5-1 and J is TRBJ2-3, with 9 bases aligning to TRBD1. Germline V CDR1 and CDR2: SGHRS, YFSETQ. The CDR3 contains 15 residues. The junction had 9 bases not matched to a gene; V was cut back by 4 bases and J by 6 bases. The DNA of the CDR3 is TGCGCCAGCAGCGCTGGACAGGGGTTGATGGATACGCAGTATTTT. Amino acids: CASSAGQGLMDTQYF. The whole variable domain, filled in from reference TRBV5-1 and TRBJ2-3, reads KAGVTQTPRYLIKTRGQQVTLSCSPISGHRSVSWYQQTPGQGLQFLFEYFSETQRNKGNFPGRFSGRQFSNSRSEMNVSTLELGDSALYLCASSAGQGLMDTQYFGPGTRLTVL.

The chain links TRBV5-4 to TRBJ2-3; 8 nucleotides match TRBD2. Germline CDR1 is SGHNT and CDR2 is YYREEE (reference sequence). V lost 3 bases, J lost 0 bases, and 6 bases stayed unmatched. This CDR3 is 16 amino acids long. The CDR3 DNA follows: TGTGCCAGCAGCTACCGGGGGGGGGCCAGCACAGATACGCAGTATTTT. Its protein is CASSYRGGASTDTQYF.

This clone was picked up a small number of times. The rearrangement links TRBV15 to TRBJ1-4; TRBD1 aligns across 9 bases. The V and J ends lost 5 bases and 8 bases, in that order; junction bases with no gene match: 9. Germline CDR1 and CDR2: LNHNV and YYDKDF (reference sequence). This CDR3 is 15 amino acids long. The CDR3, as DNA: TGTGCCACCAGCGGATCACAGGGGGCGATGGAAAAACTGTTTTTT. Translating gives CATSGSQGAMEKLFF.

Points on this clone: Additional DNA sequences in this sample encode the identical CDR3. The V call is TRBV27, the J call TRBJ2-7; the match to TRBD1 covers 11 bases. The CDR3 contains 15 residues. Per germline, CDR1 MNHEY and CDR2 SMNVEV (reference sequence). V dropped 5 bases and J dropped 4; count of bases not matched to a gene: 7. CDR3 in amino acids: CASSPRTGGPYEQYF. The DNA of the CDR3 is TGTGCCAGCAGTCCGCGGACAGGGGGCCCTTACGAGCAGTACTTC.

The J gene is TRBJ2-7, the V gene TRBV28; TRBD1 agrees at 8 bases. Germline values: CDR1 MDHEN, CDR2 SYDVKM. This CDR3 comprises 15 residues. V shed 1 base and J 0 bases; nucleotides not matched to a gene: 2. CDR3 protein: CASSLSQGDSYEQYF. CDR3 DNA: TGTGCCAGCAGTTTATCACAGGGGGACTCCTACGAGCAGTACTTC.

This chain links TRBV15 with TRBJ1-4; 10 nucleotides agree with TRBD1. The CDR3 sequence is 15 residues long. V lost 3 bases to trimming and J lost 3 bases; unmatched junction nucleotides: 1. CDR1 and CDR2 from the germline V gene are LNHNV and YYDKDF (reference sequence). The CDR3 reads CATSSDRGPNEKLFF. The CDR3 DNA follows: TGTGCCACCAGCAGTGACAGGGGGCCTAATGAAAAACTGTTTTTT.

The chain uses TRBV18 and TRBJ1-2, with 9 bases that match TRBD1. In germline, CDR1 is KGHSH, CDR2 LQKENI. This CDR3 spans 14 amino acids. Trimming took 3 bases from V and 7 from J; bases not matched to a gene: 6. CDR3 protein: CASSPPGTGSGYTF. CDR3 sequence (DNA): TGTGCCAGCTCACCGCCTGGGACAGGGAGTGGCTACACCTTC.

The genes are TRBV27 and TRBJ2-3, with D possibly TRBD2 on 6 matching bases. Germline V lookup: CDR1 MNHEY, CDR2 SMNVEV (reference sequence). The CDR3 is 17 amino acids. V lost 3 bases to trimming and J lost 2 bases, with 18 bases between them. Written as DNA, the CDR3 is TGTGCCAGCAGTTTGACGGGACTTCACCTACTCACAGATACGCAGTATTTT. It translates to CASSLTGLHLLTDTQYF.

In its sample, this clone was seen a few times. V is TRBV4-3 and J is TRBJ1-1; D possibly corresponds to TRBD1 (5 bases). CDR1 LGHNA and CDR2 YSLEER come from the germline V gene. The CDR3 covers 13 residues. V shed 4 bases and J shed 4 bases, with 10 bases lying between them. CDR3 in DNA: TGCGCCAGCAGCCCCCTAGGGGTCACTGAAGCTTTCTTT. Its protein product is CASSPLGVTEAFF.

This clone occurred a few times. The chain is built from TRBV25-1 and TRBJ2-1, with TRBD2 matching over 9 bases. With V trimmed by 6 bases and J by 2 bases, 8 bases remained unmatched. CDR1 MGHDK and CDR2 SYGVNS come from the germline V gene. This CDR3 contains 16 residues. CDR3 DNA sequence: TGTGCCAGCAGCTCGACCGGCGGGGGGGCCTACAATGAGCAGTTCTTC. This codes for CASSSTGGGAYNEQFF.

The rearrangement uses TRBV5-5 and TRBJ2-1; D possibly corresponds to TRBD2 (5 bases). Trimming took off 2 bases at V and 12 bases at J, with 12 bases between the two ends. Germline CDR1 is SGHKS and CDR2 is YYEKEE (reference sequence). This CDR3 has 12 residues. The CDR3 sequence is CASSFKGDPQFF. CDR3 DNA sequence: TGTGCCAGCAGCTTTAAGGGAGACCCGCAGTTCTTC.

In its sample, this clone was seen a few times. This chain connects TRBV7-2 to TRBJ2-4; 8 bases agree with TRBD1. CDR1 is SGHTA and CDR2 is FQGNSA in the germline V gene. V gave up 3 bases and J gave up 5 bases; unmatched junction bases: 3. The CDR3 contains 14 residues. Written as DNA, the CDR3 is TGTGCCAGCAGCTTCGGCAGGGGGCAAAACATTCAGTACTTC. Protein sequence: CASSFGRGQNIQYF. Full variable domain (rest looked up from reference TRBV7-2 and TRBJ2-4): GAGVSQSPSNKVTEKGKDVELRCDPISGHTALYWYRQSLGQGLEFLIYFQGNSAPDKSGLPSDRFSAERTGGSVSTLTIQRTQQEDSAVYLCASSFGRGQNIQYFGAGTRLSVL.

This clone has more than one count but fewer than ten. The chain links TRBV5-1 to TRBJ2-1; D might be TRBD2 (5 bases). CDR1 and CDR2 from the germline V gene are SGHRS and YFSETQ. Deletions cut 1 base from V and 9 bases from J, with 17 bases between. CDR3 size: 15 residues. CDR3 coding DNA: TGCGCCAGCAGCTTGAGCGGTACCTCCCTTAGTGAGCAGTTCTTC. Protein sequence: CASSLSGTSLSEQFF.

The chain combines TRBV7-2 with TRBJ1-2; tentatively, D is TRBD1 (6 bases). With 7 bases removed from V and 0 bases from J, the gap between germline ends came to 6 bases. The germline V gene has CDR1 SGHTA and CDR2 FQGNSA. The CDR3 spans 12 residues. This CDR3 is CASTGANYGYTF. CDR3 sequence (DNA): TGTGCCAGCACAGGGGCTAACTATGGCTACACCTTC. Using reference TRBV7-2 and TRBJ1-2 for the parts outside the CDR3, the full variable domain is GAGVSQSPSNKVTEKGKDVELRCDPISGHTALYWYRQSLGQGLEFLIYFQGNSAPDKSGLPSDRFSAERTGGSVSTLTIQRTQQEDSAVYLCASTGANYGYTFGSGTRLTVV.

The chain links TRBV23-1 to TRBJ1-1; 9 bases match TRBD1. TRBV23-1 is designated an ORF whose function remains uncertain. J lost 5 bases, V lost 0 bases, and 16 bases had no gene match. The CDR3 sequence is 19 residues long. The CDR3 spells CASSQSIIGTGNLGTEAFF. The CDR3 nucleotides are TGCGCCAGCAGTCAATCGATAATTGGGACAGGGAACCTGGGGACTGAAGCTTTCTTT.

There are a few counts of this clone. The DNA for the CDR3 is TGTGCCAGCAGTACCTCCTTAGGTAGCCGAGAGACCCAGTACTTC. Encoded protein: CASSTSLGSRETQYF. V and J are TRBV28 and TRBJ2-5, with D uncertain. Germline assignment: CDR1 MDHEN and CDR2 SYDVKM. CDR3 length: 15 residues. Trimming took 5 bases from V and 4 from J, leaving 17 bases between them.

This clone turned up a few times. This chain connects TRBV30 to TRBJ1-4; 11 nucleotides align to TRBD1. CDR1 and CDR2 (germline): GTSNPN, SVGIG (reference sequence). This CDR3 has 13 residues. V trimming: 5 bases; J trimming: 10 bases; junction bases outside the gene matches: 6. Here the CDR3 DNA reads TGTGCCTGGGGACAGGGGGCGCGAGGAAAACTGTTTTTT. Translating it yields CAWGQGARGKLFF.

The chain links TRBV28 to TRBJ1-5, with unresolved D. Per the germline V gene, CDR1 is MDHEN and CDR2 is SYDVKM. The CDR3 is 12 residues long. The V end was cut by 7 bases, the J end by 0 bases, with 4 bases between. The CDR3 loop is CASTLSNQPQHF. In DNA form, the CDR3 reads TGTGCCAGCACCCTTAGCAATCAGCCCCAGCATTTT. Filled out from reference TRBV28 and TRBJ1-5, the complete variable domain reads DVKVTQSSRYLVKRTGEKVFLECVQDMDHENMFWYRQDPGLGLRLIYFSYDVKMKEKGDIPEGYSVSREKKERFSLILESASTNQTSMYLCASTLSNQPQHFGDGTRLSIL.

The rearrangement uses TRBV27 and TRBJ2-7; 7 bases map to TRBD1. This CDR3 is built from 14 residues. From germline, CDR1 is MNHEY and CDR2 SMNVEV (reference sequence). Trimming cost V 4 bases and J 2 bases; bases outside gene matches: 5. The CDR3 spells CASSSTGTAYEQYF. CDR3 in DNA: TGTGCCAGCAGTTCGACAGGGACAGCCTACGAGCAGTACTTC.

As concerns this clone: Additional DNA sequences in this sample encode the identical CDR3. The V gene is TRBV19, the J gene TRBJ1-2, with D unresolved. The CDR3 loop spans 12 amino acids. With 1 base removed from V and 10 bases from J, the gap between germline ends came to 10 bases. Germline V gene data show CDR1 as LNHDA and CDR2 as SQIVND (reference sequence). The CDR3 DNA sequence: TGTGCCAGTAGTATAGGAGGGCCGGTCTACACCTTC. Translated: CASSIGGPVYTF.

This clone has just a few counts. The genes are TRBV7-2 and TRBJ2-3; TRBD2 aligns across 7 bases. After removal of 1 base from V and 8 bases from J, the junction contained 9 bases not matched to a gene. Germline assignment: CDR1 SGHTA and CDR2 FQGNSA. CDR3 length: 15 residues. The CDR3 region is CASSLVTSARSTQYF. The CDR3 DNA is TGTGCCAGCAGCTTAGTTACTAGCGCAAGGTCTACGCAGTATTTT.

Only a few counts were recorded for this clone. V usage is TRBV7-6 and J usage is TRBJ2-2; 12 nucleotides match TRBD2. There are 15 residues in the CDR3. Germline-derived CDR1 and CDR2 are SGHVS and FNYEAQ. The V and J ends lost 5 bases and 5 bases, in that order; junction bases with no gene match: 3. The CDR3 loop is CASSLGLAGTGELFF. Written as DNA, the CDR3 is TGTGCCAGCAGCCTCGGACTAGCGGGGACCGGGGAGCTGTTTTTT.

This clone was detected only once. The chain combines TRBV9 with TRBJ2-1; perhaps TRBD1 as D (5 bases). V was trimmed by 0 bases and J by 3 bases, leaving 7 bases between them. Germline CDR1 SGDLS, CDR2 YYNGEE. The CDR3 runs 14 residues. The CDR3 loop reads CASSVATGYNEQFF. The DNA of the CDR3 is TGTGCCAGCAGCGTAGCTACAGGCTACAATGAGCAGTTCTTC.

The chain recombines TRBV5-1 with TRBJ2-2; D possibly corresponds to TRBD2 (5 bases). CDR1 is SGHRS and CDR2 is YFSETQ in the germline V gene. Trimming removed 0 bases at V and 3 bases at J, with 9 bases between. This CDR3 comprises 15 residues. The CDR3, as DNA: TGCGCCAGCAGCTTGGATACGGGATACACCGGGGAGCTGTTTTTT. It translates to CASSLDTGYTGELFF. The entire variable domain, with the rest obtained from reference TRBV5-1 and TRBJ2-2, is as follows: KAGVTQTPRYLIKTRGQQVTLSCSPISGHRSVSWYQQTPGQGLQFLFEYFSETQRNKGNFPGRFSGRQFSNSRSEMNVSTLELGDSALYLCASSLDTGYTGELFFGEGSRLTVL.

A few counts support this clone. The chain carries TRBV4-3 and TRBJ1-4; the D gene is possibly TRBD1 (5 bases). The V and J ends lost 0 bases and 7 bases respectively, with 12 bases between them. The CDR3 is 15 residues long. Germline V gene lookup returns CDR1 LGHNA and CDR2 YSLEER. CDR3 nucleotides: TGCGCCAGCAGCCAAGAAGTCGGGGGGGGTGAAAAACTGTTTTTT. This encodes CASSQEVGGGEKLFF.

This clone has only a few counts. The rearrangement joins TRBV4-2 to TRBJ1-1; 8 bases map to TRBD1. Germline V lookup: CDR1 LGHNA, CDR2 YNFKEQ. The CDR3 is 15 amino acids. With 5 bases clipped from V and 0 bases from J, the junction kept 5 bases outside the gene matches. The CDR3 sequence is CASSLTGVLNTEAFF. As DNA, the CDR3 is TGTGCCAGCAGCTTGACAGGGGTTTTGAACACTGAAGCTTTCTTT.

This clone turned up a few times. This chain joins TRBV9 and TRBJ1-6; TRBD1 aligns across 8 bases. V shed 4 bases, J shed 9 bases, and the junction held 6 bases outside the gene matches. This CDR3 has 14 amino acids. From germline, CDR1 is SGDLS and CDR2 YYNGEE. CDR3: CASSPRTGTSPLHF. DNA of the CDR3: TGTGCCAGCAGCCCCCGGACAGGGACTTCACCCCTCCACTTT.

The V call is TRBV4-3, the J call TRBJ2-2; D remains unclear. Looked up from germline, CDR1 is LGHNA and CDR2 is YSLEER. The CDR3 has 15 residues. Trimming pared 0 bases from V and 6 bases from J, leaving 11 bases between. CDR3 coding DNA: TGCGCCAGCAGCCAAGAGGGCGCTTGGTCCGGGGAGCTGTTTTTT. Amino acids: CASSQEGAWSGELFF.